Presented here are 29 T cell receptor beta chains from one specimen sequenced in a study of T cells in Graves' hyperthyroidism and ophthalmopathy. The TCR beta CDR3 regions underwent amplification using RNA transcripts as the source. The primer set for the first-round RT-PCR of the TCR CDR3 was HTBI. TCRdb reprocessed the multiplex PCR reads via MiXCR and lists one record per CDR3 protein. The sample lists around 280,000 distinct CDR3 sequences; less than 15% were seen once. Sequencing input: blood. The receptors were gathered from a woman aged 25 to 45 with Graves' hyperthyroidism that later progressed to Graves' ophthalmopathy.

This clonotype was picked up many times. V usage is TRBV10-3 and J usage is TRBJ2-7; 7 nucleotides match TRBD1. Germline trimming cut 3 bases from V and 3 bases from J; bases unmatched to any gene: 5. The CDR3 loop spans 14 amino acids. CDR1 and CDR2 (germline): ENHRY, SYGVKD. Here the CDR3 DNA reads TGTGCCATCAGTGACGGCCGGGACAGCTACGAGCAGTACTTC. Translating gives CAISDGRDSYEQYF.

The sample holds many counts of this clonotype. CDR3 loop: CAISTGGSQETQYF. DNA for the CDR3: TGTGCCATCAGTACAGGGGGTAGCCAAGAGACCCAGTACTTC. This chain joins TRBV10-3 and TRBJ2-5; 8 bases are a match to TRBD1. Germline V gene sequence: CDR1 ENHRY, CDR2 SYGVKD. With V trimmed by 5 bases and J by 1 base, 3 bases remained unmatched. The CDR3 runs to 14 residues.

This clonotype appeared many times. The CDR3, as DNA: TGCGCCAGCAGCCAGGGTGTTCTCTACGAGCAGTACTTC. It translates to CASSQGVLYEQYF. The rearrangement uses TRBV4-3 and TRBJ2-7; unclear D gene. Germline CDR1 LGHNA, CDR2 YSLEER. The CDR3 sequence is 13 residues long. Trimming shortened V by 3 bases and J by 3 bases, and 9 bases separated the two germline ends.

Regarding this clonotype: This may be a read error, as it is one base from a much larger clone. This chain connects TRBV19 to TRBJ2-5, with D hard to call. There are 13 residues in the CDR3. V lost 6 bases, J lost 5 bases, and 13 bases lay in between. The germline V gene encodes CDR1 LNHDA and CDR2 SQIVND (reference sequence). The CDR3 nucleotides are TGTGCCAGTAGGGGGAAGTATACGGAGACCCAGTACTTC. This encodes CASRGKYTETQYF. Full variable domain (rest looked up from reference TRBV19 and TRBJ2-5): DGGITQSPKYLFRKEGQNVTLSCEQNLNHDAMYWYRQDPGQGLRLIYYSQIVNDFQKGDIAEGYSVSREKKESFPLTVTSAQKNPTAFYLCASRGKYTETQYFGPGTRLLVL.

This clonotype was observed many times. The chain recombines TRBV4-3 with TRBJ1-1; D is unresolved. Trimming took 0 bases from V and 0 from J, leaving 11 bases between them. In germline, CDR1 is LGHNA, CDR2 YSLEER. This CDR3 region has 16 residues. CDR3: CASSQEVWSVNTEAFF. The CDR3 bases are TGCGCCAGCAGCCAAGAGGTATGGAGCGTGAACACTGAAGCTTTCTTT.

This clonotype came up many times. V usage is TRBV7-2 and J usage is TRBJ2-5, with 10 bases aligning to TRBD2. There are 17 residues in the CDR3. Germline CDR1 and CDR2: SGHTA and FQGNSA. The trim removed 4 bases at V and 2 bases at J, leaving 10 bases unmatched. The CDR3, as DNA: TGTGCCAGCAGCTCCAGGGGGGGACTAGCGAGACAAGAGACCCAGTACTTC. As protein: CASSSRGGLARQETQYF.

The V and J genes are TRBV28 and TRBJ1-6, with unresolved D. V was trimmed by 3 bases and J by 5 bases, leaving 8 bases between them. Per the germline V gene, CDR1 is MDHEN and CDR2 is SYDVKM. The CDR3 has 14 amino acids. DNA for the CDR3: TGTGCCAGCAGTTTGGGATCACATAATTCACCCCTCCACTTT. Translated: CASSLGSHNSPLHF.

With regard to this clonotype: A much larger clonotype is one base distant, so this may be a read error. The genes are TRBV11-2 and TRBJ2-3, with 12 bases fitting TRBD1. Trimming removed 5 bases from V and 6 bases from J; junction bases left unmatched: 9. CDR3 length equals 16 residues. The germline CDR1 and CDR2 sequences are SGHAT and FQNNGV. The CDR3 spells CASSRELGQGADTQYF. DNA of the CDR3: TGTGCCAGCAGCAGGGAGTTGGGACAGGGGGCGGATACGCAGTATTTT.

Many counts were recorded for this clonotype. This chain links TRBV6-2 or TRBV6-3 with TRBJ2-1, with 10 bases lining up with TRBD1. V dropped 4 bases and J dropped 7; count of bases not matched to a gene: 4. The length of the CDR3 is 14 residues. The germline gives CDR1 MNHEY, CDR2 SVGEGT. CDR3 sequence (DNA): TGTGCCAGCAGTTCTCCGGGACAGGGGAATGAGCAGTTCTTC. It specifies CASSSPGQGNEQFF.

As to this clonotype: A much larger clone sits a single nucleotide away, making a read error possible. V and J are TRBV7-2 and TRBJ2-5, with D unresolved. This CDR3 contains 12 residues. CDR1 and CDR2 from the germline V gene are SGHTA and FQGNSA. V was clipped by 8 bases and J by 5 bases, with 12 bases between them. The CDR3 DNA is TGTGCCAGCGGCCCCTCGTGGGAGACCCAGTACTTC. This encodes CASGPSWETQYF.

This clonotype occurred a few times. This chain connects TRBV24-1 to TRBJ2-3, with 7 nucleotides matching TRBD2. The germline V gene has CDR1 KGHDR and CDR2 SFDVKD. This CDR3 is 14 amino acids long. With 9 bases clipped from V and 1 base from J, the junction kept 6 bases outside the gene matches. CDR3 amino acids: CATGPSGGTDTQYF. As DNA, the CDR3 is TGTGCCACCGGACCTAGCGGAGGCACAGATACGCAGTATTTT.

This clonotype was seen at least ten times. This chain links TRBV30 with TRBJ1-1; a weak D match, TRBD1 (5 bases). This CDR3 is 15 amino acids long. Trimming left V 2 bases short and J 3 bases short, with 16 bases between. Germline CDR1 reads GTSNPN; CDR2 reads SVGIG (reference sequence). CDR3 nucleotide sequence: TGTGCCTGGAGTCAGTTGGGCAGGGCGGACACTGAAGCTTTCTTT. Translating gives CAWSQLGRADTEAFF. Together with reference TRBV30 and TRBJ1-1, the CDR3 gives the full variable domain: SQTIHQWPATLVQPVGSPLSLECTVEGTSNPNLYWYRQAAGRGLQLLFYSVGIGQISSEVPQNLSASRPQDRQFILSSKKLLLSDSGFYLCAWSQLGRADTEAFFGQGTRLTVV.

The chain carries TRBV19 and TRBJ1-1, with 11 bases identical to TRBD1. Germline V gives CDR1 LNHDA, CDR2 SQIVND (reference sequence). Trimming removed 4 bases from V and 4 bases from J; junction bases left unmatched: 2. The CDR3 is made up of 14 amino acids. CDR3 in DNA: TGTGCCAGTAGTACGGGGACAGGGGGCACTGAAGCTTTCTTT. Protein product: CASSTGTGGTEAFF.

This clonotype was found many times. The chain recombines TRBV7-9 with TRBJ1-1; D perhaps matches TRBD1 (5 bases). The germline V and J ends were trimmed by 5 bases and 0 bases, with 13 bases remaining between them. Germline V lookup: CDR1 SEHNR, CDR2 FQNEAQ (reference sequence). The CDR3 consists of 15 residues. CDR3 sequence: CASSHETGLNTEAFF. The CDR3 nucleotides read TGTGCCAGCAGCCATGAAACAGGCCTGAACACTGAAGCTTTCTTT.

This clonotype was counted a few times. The V gene is TRBV12-3 or TRBV12-4, the J gene TRBJ2-2; TRBD2 matches 12 bases. With 3 bases clipped from V and 6 bases from J, the junction kept 8 bases outside the gene matches. This CDR3 comprises 17 residues. For the CDR3, the DNA is TGTGCCAGCAGTTTCCGTAGGACTAGCGGGACGGCCGGGGAGCTGTTTTTT. Protein sequence: CASSFRRTSGTAGELFF.

The chain couples TRBV24-1 to TRBJ2-3; TRBD1 agrees at 8 bases. The J segment lost 3 bases and the V segment lost 6 bases, leaving 4 bases of the junction unmatched. The CDR3 consists of 14 residues. Per germline, CDR1 KGHDR and CDR2 SFDVKD. As DNA, the CDR3 is TGTGCCACCAGTCCGACAGGGGAGACAGATACGCAGTATTTT. Its translation: CATSPTGETDTQYF.

As regards this clonotype: A much larger clone differs from this one at a single base, so this may be a read error. The chain has TRBV2 and TRBJ2-1; TRBD2 matches 9 bases. There are 17 residues in the CDR3. Germline loops: CDR1 SNHLY, CDR2 FYNNEI. CDR3 in amino acids: CASSPSISGGSYNEQSF. CDR3 nucleotide sequence: TGTGCCAGCAGTCCCTCGATTAGCGGGGGTTCCTACAATGAGCAGTCCTTC. The whole variable domain, filled in from reference TRBV2 and TRBJ2-1, reads EPEVTQTPSHQVTQMGQEVILRCVPISNHLYFYWYRQILGQKVEFLVSFYNNEISEKSEIFDDQFSVERPDGSNFTLKIRSTKLEDSAMYFCASSPSISGGSYNEQSFGPGTRLTVL.

This clonotype occurred many times. The genes are TRBV3-1 and TRBJ2-3; D is undetermined. The V end lost 3 bases, the J end lost 5 bases, and 9 bases lay between the germline ends. Looked up from germline, CDR1 is LGHDT and CDR2 is YNNKEL (reference sequence). The CDR3 totals 13 residues. This CDR3 reads CASSHSAEDTQYF. The CDR3, as DNA: TGTGCCAGCAGCCACTCGGCTGAAGATACGCAGTATTTT.

This clonotype was recorded a few times. The rearrangement uses TRBV5-1 and TRBJ2-7; 7 nucleotides match TRBD2. Germline V lookup: CDR1 SGHRS, CDR2 YFSETQ. There are 14 residues in the CDR3. J was trimmed by 2 bases and V by 0 bases; bases with no gene match: 2. CDR3 in DNA: TGCGCCAGCAGCTTGGGCGGGACTACCTACGAGCAGTACTTC. This codes for CASSLGGTTYEQYF.

This clonotype was observed many times. The V and J genes are TRBV7-2 and TRBJ2-3; no firm D call. Germline-derived CDR1 and CDR2 are SGHTA and FQGNSA. The CDR3 extends over 11 amino acids. V was shortened by 4 bases and J by 6 bases, with 5 bases between the two germline ends. Here the CDR3 reads CASSSADTQYF. In nucleotides, the CDR3 is TGTGCCAGCAGCTCGGCGGATACGCAGTATTTT.

The table lists this clonotype with many counts. This rearrangement joins TRBV7-3 to TRBJ2-7; 8 bases match TRBD2. Trimming removed 2 bases from V and 6 bases from J; junction bases left unmatched: 3. Germline V gene sequence: CDR1 SGHTA, CDR2 FQGTGA. CDR3 length equals 13 residues. The chain's CDR3 is CASSLLAGGEQYF. The DNA for the CDR3 is TGTGCCAGCAGCTTACTCGCGGGAGGCGAGCAGTACTTC.

The chain recombines TRBV24-1 with TRBJ2-2; the D gene is possibly TRBD2 (6 bases). Trimming stripped 0 bases from V and 6 bases from J, with 13 bases between. Germline values: CDR1 KGHDR, CDR2 SFDVKD. There are 16 residues in the CDR3. CDR3 loop: CATSDLAPGDAGELFF. The CDR3 bases are TGTGCCACCAGTGATTTGGCGCCGGGAGATGCCGGGGAGCTGTTTTTT.

In its sample, this clonotype was seen many times. The chain uses TRBV2 and TRBJ2-2; no definite D call. Germline V lookup: CDR1 SNHLY, CDR2 FYNNEI. The CDR3 covers 15 residues. Trimming removed 1 base from V and 5 bases from J, with 11 bases in between. The CDR3: CASSEVVIGTGELFF. The CDR3 coding sequence is TGTGCCAGCAGTGAAGTGGTGATCGGTACCGGGGAGCTGTTTTTT. The full variable domain, rest sourced from reference TRBV2 and TRBJ2-2, is EPEVTQTPSHQVTQMGQEVILRCVPISNHLYFYWYRQILGQKVEFLVSFYNNEISEKSEIFDDQFSVERPDGSNFTLKIRSTKLEDSAMYFCASSEVVIGTGELFFGEGSRLTVL.

The chain has TRBV12-3 or TRBV12-4 and TRBJ2-3; TRBD1 agrees at 11 bases. The CDR3 totals 18 residues. V was pared by 5 bases and J by 0 bases, with 10 bases of the junction left unmatched. This chain's CDR3 is CASSRTGGNSLSTDTQYF. The CDR3, as DNA: TGTGCCAGCAGTCGGACAGGGGGCAACTCACTGAGCACAGATACGCAGTATTTT.

The J gene is TRBJ2-7, the V gene TRBV19; 11 nucleotides line up with TRBD2. The germline V gene has CDR1 LNHDA and CDR2 SQIVND (reference sequence). The CDR3 totals 15 residues. The junction had 3 bases not matched to a gene; V was cut back by 3 bases and J by 2 bases. This chain's CDR3 is CASSIGTSGTYEQYF. The DNA of the CDR3 is TGTGCCAGTAGTATCGGGACTAGCGGAACCTACGAGCAGTACTTC.

This clonotype was seen only once. This chain joins TRBV7-9 and TRBJ2-5, with 14 bases that match TRBD2. The CDR3 sequence is 18 residues long. Germline CDR1 and CDR2: SEHNR and FQNEAQ (reference sequence). The junction had 13 bases not matched to a gene; V was cut back by 5 bases and J by 5 bases. CDR3 in DNA: TGTGCCAGCAGCCACGACGGCGGACTAGCGGGAGGTGGCGAGACCCAGTACTTC. Its protein product is CASSHDGGLAGGGETQYF.

The table lists this clonotype with many counts. This chain joins TRBV11-2 and TRBJ2-3; 12 bases match TRBD2. The CDR3 runs 19 residues. The germline gives CDR1 SGHAT, CDR2 FQNNGV. V lost 3 bases to trimming and J lost 1 base; unmatched junction nucleotides: 11. This CDR3 reads CASSFRRLAGVSGTDTQYF. As DNA, the CDR3 is TGTGCCAGCAGCTTCCGCCGACTAGCGGGGGTTTCCGGCACAGATACGCAGTATTTT.

This clonotype came up many times. V and J are TRBV28 and TRBJ2-1, with 9 bases that match TRBD2. The CDR3 has 17 amino acids. Germline V gene sequence: CDR1 MDHEN, CDR2 SYDVKM. V gave up 2 bases and J gave up 1 base; unmatched junction bases: 6. CDR3 DNA: TGTGCCAGCAGTTTAAACCCTAGCGGGACGTCCTACAATGAGCAGTTCTTC. It yields the protein CASSLNPSGTSYNEQFF.

The chain combines TRBV4-1 with TRBJ1-4; 7 bases agree with TRBD1. CDR1 MGHRA and CDR2 YSYEKL come from the germline V gene. Unmatched junction bases numbered 3, after V lost 2 bases and J lost 3 bases. This CDR3 is 15 amino acids long. The CDR3 region has the DNA TGCGCCAGCAGCCAACAGGGACAGTCTAATGAAAAACTGTTTTTT. Protein sequence: CASSQQGQSNEKLFF.